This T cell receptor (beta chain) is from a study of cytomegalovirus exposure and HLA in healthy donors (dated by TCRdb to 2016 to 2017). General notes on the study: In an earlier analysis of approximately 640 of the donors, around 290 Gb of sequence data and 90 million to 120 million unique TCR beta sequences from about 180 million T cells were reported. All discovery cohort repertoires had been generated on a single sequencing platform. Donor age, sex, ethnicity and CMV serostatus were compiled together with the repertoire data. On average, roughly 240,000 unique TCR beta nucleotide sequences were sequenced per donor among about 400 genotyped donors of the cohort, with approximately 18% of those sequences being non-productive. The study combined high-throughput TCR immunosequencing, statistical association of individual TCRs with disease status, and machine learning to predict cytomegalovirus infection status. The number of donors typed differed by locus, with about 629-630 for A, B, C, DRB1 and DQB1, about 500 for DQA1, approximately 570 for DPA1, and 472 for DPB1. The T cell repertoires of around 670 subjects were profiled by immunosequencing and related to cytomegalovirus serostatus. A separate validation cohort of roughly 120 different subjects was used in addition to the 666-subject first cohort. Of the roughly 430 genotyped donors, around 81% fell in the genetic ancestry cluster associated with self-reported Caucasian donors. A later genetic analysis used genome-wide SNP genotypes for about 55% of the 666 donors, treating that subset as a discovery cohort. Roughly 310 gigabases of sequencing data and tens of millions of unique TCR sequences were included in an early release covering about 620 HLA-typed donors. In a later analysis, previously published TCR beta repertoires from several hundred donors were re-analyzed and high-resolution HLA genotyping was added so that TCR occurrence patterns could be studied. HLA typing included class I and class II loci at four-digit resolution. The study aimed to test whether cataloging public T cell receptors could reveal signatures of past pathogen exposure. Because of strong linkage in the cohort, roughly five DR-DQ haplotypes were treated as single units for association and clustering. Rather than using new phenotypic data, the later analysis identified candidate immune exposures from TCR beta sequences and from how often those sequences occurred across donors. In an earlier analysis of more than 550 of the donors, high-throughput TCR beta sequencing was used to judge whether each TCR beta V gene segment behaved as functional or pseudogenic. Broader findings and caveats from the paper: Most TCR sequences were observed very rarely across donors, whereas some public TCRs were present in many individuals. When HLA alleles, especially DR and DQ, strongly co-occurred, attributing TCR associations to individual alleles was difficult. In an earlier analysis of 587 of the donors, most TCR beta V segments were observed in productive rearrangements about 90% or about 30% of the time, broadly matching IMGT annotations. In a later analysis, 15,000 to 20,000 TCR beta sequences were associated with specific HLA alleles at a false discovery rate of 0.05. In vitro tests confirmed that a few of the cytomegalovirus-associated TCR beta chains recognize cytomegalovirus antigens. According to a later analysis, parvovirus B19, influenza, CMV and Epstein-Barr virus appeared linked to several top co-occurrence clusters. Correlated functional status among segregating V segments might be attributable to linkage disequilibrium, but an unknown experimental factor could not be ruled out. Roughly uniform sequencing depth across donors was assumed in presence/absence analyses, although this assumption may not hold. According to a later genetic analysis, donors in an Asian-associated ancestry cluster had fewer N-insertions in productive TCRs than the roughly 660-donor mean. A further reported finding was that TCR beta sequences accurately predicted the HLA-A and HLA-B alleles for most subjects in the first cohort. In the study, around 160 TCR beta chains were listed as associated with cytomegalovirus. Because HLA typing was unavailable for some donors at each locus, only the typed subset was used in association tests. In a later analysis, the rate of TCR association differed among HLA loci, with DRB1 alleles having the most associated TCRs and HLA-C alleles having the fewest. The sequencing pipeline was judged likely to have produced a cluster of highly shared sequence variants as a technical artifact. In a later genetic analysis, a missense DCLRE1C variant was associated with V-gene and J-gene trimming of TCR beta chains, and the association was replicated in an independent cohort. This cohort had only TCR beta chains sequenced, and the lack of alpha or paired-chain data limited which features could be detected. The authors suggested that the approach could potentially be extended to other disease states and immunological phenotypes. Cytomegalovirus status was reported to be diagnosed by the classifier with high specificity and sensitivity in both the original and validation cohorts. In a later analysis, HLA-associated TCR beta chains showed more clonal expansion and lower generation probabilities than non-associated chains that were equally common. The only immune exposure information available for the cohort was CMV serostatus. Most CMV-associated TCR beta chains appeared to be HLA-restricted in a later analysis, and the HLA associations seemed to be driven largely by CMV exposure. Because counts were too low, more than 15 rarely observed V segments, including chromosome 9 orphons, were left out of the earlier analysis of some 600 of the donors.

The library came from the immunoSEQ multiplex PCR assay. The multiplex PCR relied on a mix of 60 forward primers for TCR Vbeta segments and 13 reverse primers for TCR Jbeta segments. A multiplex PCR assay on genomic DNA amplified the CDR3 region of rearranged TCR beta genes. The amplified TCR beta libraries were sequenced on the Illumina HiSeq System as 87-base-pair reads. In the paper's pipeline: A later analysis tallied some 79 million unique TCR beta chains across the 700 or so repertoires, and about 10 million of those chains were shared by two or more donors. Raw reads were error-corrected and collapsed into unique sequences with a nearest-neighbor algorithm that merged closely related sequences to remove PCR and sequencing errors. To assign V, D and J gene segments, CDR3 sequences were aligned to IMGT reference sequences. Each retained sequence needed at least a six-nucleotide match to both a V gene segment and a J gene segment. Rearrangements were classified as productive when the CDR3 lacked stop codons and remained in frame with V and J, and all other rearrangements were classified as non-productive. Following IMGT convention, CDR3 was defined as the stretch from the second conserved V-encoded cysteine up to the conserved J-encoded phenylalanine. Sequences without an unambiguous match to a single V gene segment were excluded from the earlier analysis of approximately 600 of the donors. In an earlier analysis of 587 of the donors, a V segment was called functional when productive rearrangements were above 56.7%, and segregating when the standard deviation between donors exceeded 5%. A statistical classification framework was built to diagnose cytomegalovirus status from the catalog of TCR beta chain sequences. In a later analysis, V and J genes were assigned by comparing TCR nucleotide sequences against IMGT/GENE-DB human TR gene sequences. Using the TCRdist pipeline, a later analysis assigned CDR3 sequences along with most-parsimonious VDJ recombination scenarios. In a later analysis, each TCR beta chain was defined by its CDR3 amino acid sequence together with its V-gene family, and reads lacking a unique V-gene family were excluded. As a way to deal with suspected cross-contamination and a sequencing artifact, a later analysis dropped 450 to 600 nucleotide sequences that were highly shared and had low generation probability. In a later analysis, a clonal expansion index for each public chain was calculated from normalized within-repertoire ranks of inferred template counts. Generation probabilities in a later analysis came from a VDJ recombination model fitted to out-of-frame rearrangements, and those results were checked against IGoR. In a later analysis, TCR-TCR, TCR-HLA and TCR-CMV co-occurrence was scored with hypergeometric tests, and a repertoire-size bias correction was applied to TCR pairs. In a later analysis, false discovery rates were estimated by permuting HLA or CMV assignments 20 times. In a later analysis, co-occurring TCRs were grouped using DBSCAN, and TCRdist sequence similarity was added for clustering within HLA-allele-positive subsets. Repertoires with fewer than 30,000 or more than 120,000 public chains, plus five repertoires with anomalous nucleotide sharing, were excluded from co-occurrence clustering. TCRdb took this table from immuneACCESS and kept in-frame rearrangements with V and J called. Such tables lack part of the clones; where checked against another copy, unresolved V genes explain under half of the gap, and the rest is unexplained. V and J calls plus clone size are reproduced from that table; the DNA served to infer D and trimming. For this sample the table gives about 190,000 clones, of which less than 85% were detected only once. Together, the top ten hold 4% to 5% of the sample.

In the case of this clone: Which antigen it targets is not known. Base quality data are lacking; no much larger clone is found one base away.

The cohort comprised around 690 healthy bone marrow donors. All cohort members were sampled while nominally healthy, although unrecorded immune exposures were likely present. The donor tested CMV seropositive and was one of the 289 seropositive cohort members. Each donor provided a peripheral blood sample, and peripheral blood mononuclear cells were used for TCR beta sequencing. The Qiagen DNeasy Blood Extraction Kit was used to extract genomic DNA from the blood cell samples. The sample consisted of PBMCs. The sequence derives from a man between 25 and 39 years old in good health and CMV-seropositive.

The encoded CDR3 is CASSLRVTGSVYENIQYF. The DNA reads TGTGCCAGCAGCTTAAGGGTGACAGGATCGGTCTATGAAAACATTCAGTACTTC. This chain joins TRBV7-2 to TRBJ2-4, with TRBD1 as a weak D call on 6 bases. From the cysteine through the phenylalanine, the CDR3 covers 18 amino acids. The entry retains the CDR3 DNA only, 54 bases that are in frame from base 1. The V and J ends are trimmed by 2 bases and 5 bases, leaving 22 bases between them. CDR1 and CDR2, per the germline V gene, are SGHTA and FQGNSA.